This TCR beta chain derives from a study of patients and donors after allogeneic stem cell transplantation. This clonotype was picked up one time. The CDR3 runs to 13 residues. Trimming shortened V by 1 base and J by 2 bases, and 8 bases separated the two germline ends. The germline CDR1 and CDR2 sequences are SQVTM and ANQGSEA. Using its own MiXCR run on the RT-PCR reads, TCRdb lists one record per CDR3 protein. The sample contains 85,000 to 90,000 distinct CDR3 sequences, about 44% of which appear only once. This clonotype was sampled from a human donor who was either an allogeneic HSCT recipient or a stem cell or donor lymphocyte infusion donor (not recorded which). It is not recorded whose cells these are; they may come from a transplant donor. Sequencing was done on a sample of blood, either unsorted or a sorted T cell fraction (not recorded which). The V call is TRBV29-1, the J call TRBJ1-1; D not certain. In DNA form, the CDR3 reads TGCAGCGTTGAAGGCAAGAGAAACACTGAAGCTTTCTTT. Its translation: CSVEGKRNTEAFF.